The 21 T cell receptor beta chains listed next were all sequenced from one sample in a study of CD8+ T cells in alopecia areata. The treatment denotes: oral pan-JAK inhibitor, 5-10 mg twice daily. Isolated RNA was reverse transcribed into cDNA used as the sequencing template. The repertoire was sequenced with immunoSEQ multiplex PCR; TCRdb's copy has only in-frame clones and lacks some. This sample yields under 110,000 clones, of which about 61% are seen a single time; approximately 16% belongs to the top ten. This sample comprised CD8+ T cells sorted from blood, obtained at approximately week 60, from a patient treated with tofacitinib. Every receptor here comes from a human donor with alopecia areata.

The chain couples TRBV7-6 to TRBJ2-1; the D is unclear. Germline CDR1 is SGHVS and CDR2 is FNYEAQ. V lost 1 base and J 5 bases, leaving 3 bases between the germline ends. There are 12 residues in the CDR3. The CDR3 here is CASSLGDNEQFF. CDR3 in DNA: TGTGCCAGCAGCTTAGGGGACAATGAGCAGTTCTTC.

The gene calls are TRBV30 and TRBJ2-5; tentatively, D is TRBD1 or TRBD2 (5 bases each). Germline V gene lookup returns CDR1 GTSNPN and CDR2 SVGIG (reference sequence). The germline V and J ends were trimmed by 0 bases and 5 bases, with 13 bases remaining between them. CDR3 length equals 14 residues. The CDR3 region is CAWSVLDRGETQYF. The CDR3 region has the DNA TGTGCCTGGAGTGTACTTGACAGAGGGGAGACCCAGTACTTC. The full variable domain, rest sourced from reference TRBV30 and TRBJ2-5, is SQTIHQWPATLVQPVGSPLSLECTVEGTSNPNLYWYRQAAGRGLQLLFYSVGIGQISSEVPQNLSASRPQDRQFILSSKKLLLSDSGFYLCAWSVLDRGETQYFGPGTRLLVL.

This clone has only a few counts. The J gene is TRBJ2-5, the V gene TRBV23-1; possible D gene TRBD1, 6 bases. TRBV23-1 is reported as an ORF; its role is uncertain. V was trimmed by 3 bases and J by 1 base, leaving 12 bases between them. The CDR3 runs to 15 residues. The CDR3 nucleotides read TGCGCCAGCAGTCATACAGGGACGGGCCAAGAGACCCAGTACTTC. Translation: CASSHTGTGQETQYF.

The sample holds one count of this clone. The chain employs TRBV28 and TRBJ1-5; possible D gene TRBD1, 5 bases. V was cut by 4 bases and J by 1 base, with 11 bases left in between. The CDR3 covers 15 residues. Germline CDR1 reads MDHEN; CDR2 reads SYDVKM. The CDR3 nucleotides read TGTGCCAGCAGTTCCAGGGATAAGAGCAATCAGCCCCAGCATTTT. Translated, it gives CASSSRDKSNQPQHF.

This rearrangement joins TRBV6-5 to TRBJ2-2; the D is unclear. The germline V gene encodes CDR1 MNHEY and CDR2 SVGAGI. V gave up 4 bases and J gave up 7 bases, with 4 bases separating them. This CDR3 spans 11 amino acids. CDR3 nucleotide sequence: TGTGCCAGCAGTTCGGACGGGGAGCTGTTTTTT. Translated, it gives CASSSDGELFF.

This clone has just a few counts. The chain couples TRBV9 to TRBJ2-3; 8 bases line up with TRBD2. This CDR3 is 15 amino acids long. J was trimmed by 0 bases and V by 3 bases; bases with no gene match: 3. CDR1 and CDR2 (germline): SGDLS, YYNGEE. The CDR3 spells CASSESGGSTDTQYF. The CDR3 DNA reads TGTGCCAGCAGCGAAAGCGGGGGAAGCACAGATACGCAGTATTTT.

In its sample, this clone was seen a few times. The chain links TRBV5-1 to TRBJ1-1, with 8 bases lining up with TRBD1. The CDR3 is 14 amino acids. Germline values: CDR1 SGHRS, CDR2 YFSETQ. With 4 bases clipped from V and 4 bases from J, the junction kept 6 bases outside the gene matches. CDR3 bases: TGCGCCAGCAGCCCGGACAGGGTCGGCACTGAAGCTTTCTTT. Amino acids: CASSPDRVGTEAFF.

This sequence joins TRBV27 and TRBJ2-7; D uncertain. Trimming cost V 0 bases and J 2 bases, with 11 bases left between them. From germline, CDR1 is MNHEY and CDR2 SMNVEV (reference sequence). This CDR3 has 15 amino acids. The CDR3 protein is CASSLSRVSPYEQYF. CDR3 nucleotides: TGTGCCAGCAGTTTATCCCGGGTCAGTCCCTACGAGCAGTACTTC.

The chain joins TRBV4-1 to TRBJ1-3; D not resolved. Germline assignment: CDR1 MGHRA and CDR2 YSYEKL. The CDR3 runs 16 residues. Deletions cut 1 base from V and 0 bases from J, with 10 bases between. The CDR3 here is CASSQGVLLSGNTIYF. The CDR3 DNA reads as TGCGCCAGCAGCCAAGGCGTACTCCTCTCTGGAAACACCATATATTTT.

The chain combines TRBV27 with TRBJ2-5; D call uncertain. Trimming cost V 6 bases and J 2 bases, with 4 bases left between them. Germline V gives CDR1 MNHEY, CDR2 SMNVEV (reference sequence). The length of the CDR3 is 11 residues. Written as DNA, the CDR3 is TGTGCCAGCAGAGATCAAGAGACCCAGTACTTC. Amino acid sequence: CASRDQETQYF.

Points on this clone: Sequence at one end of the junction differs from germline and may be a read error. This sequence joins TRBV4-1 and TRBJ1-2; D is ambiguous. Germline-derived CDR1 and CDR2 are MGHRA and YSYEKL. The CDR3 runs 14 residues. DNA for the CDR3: TGTGCCAGCAGCCCCGCGATATTTTGGGCTGGCTACACCTTC. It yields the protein CASSPAIFWAGYTF.

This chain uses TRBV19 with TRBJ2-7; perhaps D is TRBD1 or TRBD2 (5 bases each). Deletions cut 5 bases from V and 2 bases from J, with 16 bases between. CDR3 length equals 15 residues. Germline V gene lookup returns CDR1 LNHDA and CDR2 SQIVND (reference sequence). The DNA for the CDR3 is TGTGCCAGTAGTCCCCGCCGAGGGGACGCCTACGAGCAGTACTTC. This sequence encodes CASSPRRGDAYEQYF.

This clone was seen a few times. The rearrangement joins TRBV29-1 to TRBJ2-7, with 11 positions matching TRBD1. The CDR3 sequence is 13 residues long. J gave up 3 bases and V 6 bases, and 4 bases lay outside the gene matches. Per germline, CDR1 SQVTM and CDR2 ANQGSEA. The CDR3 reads CSVTGTGGYEQYF. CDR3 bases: TGCAGCGTCACCGGGACAGGGGGCTACGAGCAGTACTTC.

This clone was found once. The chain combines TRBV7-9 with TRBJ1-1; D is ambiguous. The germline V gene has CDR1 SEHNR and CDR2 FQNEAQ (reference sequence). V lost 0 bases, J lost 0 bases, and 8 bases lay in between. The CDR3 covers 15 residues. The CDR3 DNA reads TGTGCCAGCAGCTTAGCGCGGACGTTGAACACTGAAGCTTTCTTT. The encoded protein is CASSLARTLNTEAFF. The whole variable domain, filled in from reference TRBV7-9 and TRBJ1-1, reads DTGVSQNPRHKITKRGQNVTFRCDPISEHNRLYWYRQTLGQGPEFLTYFQNEAQLEKSRLLSDRFSAERPKGSFSTLEIQRTEQGDSAMYLCASSLARTLNTEAFFGQGTRLTVV.

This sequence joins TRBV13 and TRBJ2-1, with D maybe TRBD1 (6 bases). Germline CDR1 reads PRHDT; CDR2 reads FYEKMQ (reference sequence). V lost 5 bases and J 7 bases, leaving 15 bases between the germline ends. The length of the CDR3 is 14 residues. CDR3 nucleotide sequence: TGTGCCAGCAGCCCCCCGGGACAATGGAATGAGCAGTTCTTC. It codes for CASSPPGQWNEQFF.

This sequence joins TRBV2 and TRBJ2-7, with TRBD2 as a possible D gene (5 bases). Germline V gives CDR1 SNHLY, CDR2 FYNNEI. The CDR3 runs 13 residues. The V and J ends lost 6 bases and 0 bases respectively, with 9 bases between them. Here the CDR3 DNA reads TGTGCCAGCAGGGAGGACGCCTCCTACGAGCAGTACTTC. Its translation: CASREDASYEQYF.

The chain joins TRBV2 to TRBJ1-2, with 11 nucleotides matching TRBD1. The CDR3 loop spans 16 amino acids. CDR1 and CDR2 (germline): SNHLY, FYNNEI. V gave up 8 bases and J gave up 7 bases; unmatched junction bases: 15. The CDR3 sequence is CASLQQKDRGRRGYTF. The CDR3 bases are TGTGCCAGCCTACAACAAAAGGACAGGGGGCGTCGTGGCTACACCTTC.

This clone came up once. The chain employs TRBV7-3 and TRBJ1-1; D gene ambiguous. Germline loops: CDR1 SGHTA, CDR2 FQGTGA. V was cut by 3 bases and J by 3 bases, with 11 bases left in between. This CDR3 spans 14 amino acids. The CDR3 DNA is TGTGCCAGCAGCTTGACTCCTGGGGACACTGAAGCTTTCTTT. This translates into CASSLTPGDTEAFF.

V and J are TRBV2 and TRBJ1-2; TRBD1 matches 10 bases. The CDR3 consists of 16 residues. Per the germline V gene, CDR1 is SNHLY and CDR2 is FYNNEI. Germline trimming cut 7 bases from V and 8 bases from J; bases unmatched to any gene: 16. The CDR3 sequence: CASNEIARQGAEGYTF. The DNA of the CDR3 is TGTGCCAGCAACGAGATCGCTCGACAGGGGGCGGAGGGCTACACCTTC.

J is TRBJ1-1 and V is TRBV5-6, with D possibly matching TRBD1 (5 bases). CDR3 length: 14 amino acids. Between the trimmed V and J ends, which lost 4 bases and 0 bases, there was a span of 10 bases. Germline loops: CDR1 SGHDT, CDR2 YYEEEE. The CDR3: CASSPGTVNTEAFF. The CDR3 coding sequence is TGTGCCAGCAGCCCCGGGACTGTGAACACTGAAGCTTTCTTT.

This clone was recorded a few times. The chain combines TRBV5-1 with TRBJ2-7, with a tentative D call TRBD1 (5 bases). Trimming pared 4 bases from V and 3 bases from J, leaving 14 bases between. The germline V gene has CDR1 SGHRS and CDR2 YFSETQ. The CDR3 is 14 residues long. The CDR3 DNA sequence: TGCGCCAGCAGCCCCGGCCAGGGTTTCTACGAGCAGTACTTC. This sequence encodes CASSPGQGFYEQYF.